The 9 T cell receptor beta chains below come from one sample, sequenced in a study of OX40 agonist ivuxolimab in advanced cancers. Sequenced by immunoSEQ multiplex PCR; TCRdb stores in-frame clones only, minus some. Of 15,000 or so clones in the sample, 80% were seen once. The sequences come from CD4+ or CD8+ T cells sorted from blood, collected in a trial of the OX40 agonist ivuxolimab. These receptors all come from an adult with an advanced solid tumor such as melanoma, head and neck, liver or kidney cancer.

J is TRBJ2-3 and V is TRBV7-3; 9 bases are a match to TRBD1. The CDR3 runs 15 residues. Germline assignment: CDR1 SGHTA and CDR2 FQGTGA. The junction had 6 bases not matched to a gene; V was cut back by 4 bases and J by 4 bases. CDR3 residues: CASSSTGGISDTQYF. Written as DNA, the CDR3 is TGTGCCAGCAGCTCCACAGGGGGCATTTCAGATACGCAGTATTTT.

This clone was observed a few times. The V and J genes are TRBV9 and TRBJ1-5, with a weak D call TRBD1 (6 bases). The CDR3 spans 14 residues. Trimming left V 1 base short and J 7 bases short, with 12 bases between. Per the germline V gene, CDR1 is SGDLS and CDR2 is YYNGEE. The CDR3 region has the DNA TGTGCCAGCAGCGTATCTGGGGGCAGCCAGCCCCAGCATTTT. Its translation is CASSVSGGSQPQHF.

This clone is medium-sized within its sample. The chain has TRBV29-1 and TRBJ1-2; 9 nucleotides line up with TRBD1. V was clipped by 6 bases and J by 5 bases; unmatched bases: 13. The CDR3 extends over 15 amino acids. The germline gives CDR1 SQVTM, CDR2 ANQGSEA. CDR3 residues: CSVRDRDTNLYGYTF. CDR3 DNA sequence: TGCAGCGTCCGGGACAGGGATACCAACCTTTATGGCTACACCTTC.

This clone was detected a few times. This chain connects TRBV15 to TRBJ2-5; TRBD2 agrees at 9 bases. V shed 4 bases, J shed 1 base, and the junction held 10 bases outside the gene matches. Germline CDR1 and CDR2: LNHNV and YYDKDF (reference sequence). This CDR3 spans 17 amino acids. CDR3: CATSTTQPSGAQETQYF. CDR3 coding DNA: TGTGCCACCAGCACCACCCAGCCTAGCGGGGCCCAAGAGACCCAGTACTTC.

The chain employs TRBV2 and TRBJ1-2; TRBD1 is a possible D gene (5 bases). Looked up from germline, CDR1 is SNHLY and CDR2 is FYNNEI. Deletions cut 10 bases from V and 3 bases from J, with 21 bases between. This CDR3 spans 15 amino acids. The CDR3 sequence: CATWGLDESHYGYTF. CDR3 sequence (DNA): TGTGCCACGTGGGGCCTGGATGAATCCCACTATGGCTACACCTTC.

The table lists this clone with a count of one. The CDR3 spells CASSSSNEQFF. For the CDR3, the DNA is TGTGCCAGCAGCTCTTCGAACGAGCAGTTCTTC. The chain employs TRBV5-6 and TRBJ2-1, with D uncertain. The CDR3 length is 11 residues. Germline V gene data show CDR1 as SGHDT and CDR2 as YYEEEE. Trimming cost V 3 bases and J 10 bases, with 8 bases left between them.

This clone appeared once. The rearrangement uses TRBV7-9 and TRBJ2-5; maybe TRBD1 (5 bases). From germline, CDR1 is SEHNR and CDR2 FQNEAQ (reference sequence). This CDR3 has 13 amino acids. V lost 5 bases, J lost 5 bases, and 12 bases lay in between. The CDR3 DNA is TGTGCCAGCAGCATCGACAGCCAGGAGACCCAGTACTTC. Translated, it gives CASSIDSQETQYF.

The gene calls are TRBV11-2 and TRBJ1-6; D is ambiguous. Germline lookup yields CDR1 SGHAT and CDR2 FQNNGV. The CDR3 covers 14 residues. Trimming pared 2 bases from V and 8 bases from J, leaving 10 bases between. The DNA for the CDR3 is TGTGCCAGCAGCTTAATGAACGGGGATTCACCCCTCCACTTT. This gives the protein CASSLMNGDSPLHF.

The V call is TRBV4-1, the J call TRBJ1-1, with D perhaps matching TRBD1 (6 bases). With 6 bases removed from V and 4 bases from J, the gap between germline ends came to 12 bases. CDR3 length equals 13 residues. From germline, CDR1 is MGHRA and CDR2 YSYEKL. This CDR3 is CASSHRVSTEAFF. The CDR3 region has the DNA TGCGCCAGCAGTCACAGGGTTAGCACTGAAGCTTTCTTT.